Below, 30 T cell receptor beta chains from the same sample are listed, as sequenced in a study of cytomegalovirus exposure and HLA in healthy donors. TCRdb's table, derived via immunoSEQ multiplex PCR, lists solely in-frame clones and lacks some. The sample includes under 200,000 clones, about 90% of them seen just once. The specimen sequenced was PBMCs. The receptors were sampled from a young man in good health and CMV-seropositive.

This clone showed up just a few times. This chain links TRBV2 with TRBJ2-7; D is uncertain. The V gene lost 6 bases and the J gene lost 1 base, with 7 bases spanning the gap. The CDR3 has 12 amino acids. CDR1 and CDR2 (germline): SNHLY, FYNNEI. CDR3 in amino acids: CASRPESYEQYF. Written as DNA, the CDR3 is TGTGCCAGCAGGCCAGAATCCTACGAGCAGTACTTC.

The chain employs TRBV5-1 and TRBJ2-1; 16 nucleotides line up with TRBD2. The CDR3 loop spans 17 amino acids. The ends lost 5 bases at V and 6 bases at J; junction bases unmatched: 8. Germline CDR1 and CDR2: SGHRS and YFSETQ. CDR3 in amino acids: CASRPPGLAGGPNEQFF. The CDR3 DNA follows: TGCGCCAGCAGACCTCCGGGACTAGCGGGAGGGCCCAATGAGCAGTTCTTC.

The chain couples TRBV13 to TRBJ1-2, with D hard to call. This CDR3 is 12 amino acids long. Germline V gives CDR1 PRHDT, CDR2 FYEKMQ (reference sequence). Deletions cut 3 bases from V and 2 bases from J, with 4 bases between. CDR3 protein: CASSLSNYGYTF. The DNA for the CDR3 is TGTGCCAGCAGCTTGAGCAACTATGGCTACACCTTC.

The genes are TRBV20-1 and TRBJ2-1; D unresolved. This CDR3 spans 11 amino acids. The ends were cut back, 3 bases at V and 4 bases at J, with 4 bases in the middle. Germline V lookup: CDR1 DFQATT, CDR2 SNEGSKA (reference sequence). CDR3 loop: CSASHYNEQFF. The CDR3 DNA sequence: TGCAGTGCTAGTCATTACAATGAGCAGTTCTTC.

The CDR3 is CASSFDSSYNEQFF. In DNA, the CDR3 is TGTGCCAGCAGTTTTGACAGCTCCTACAATGAGCAGTTCTTC. V usage is TRBV27 and J usage is TRBJ2-1, with a weak D call TRBD1 (5 bases). V dropped 3 bases and J dropped 0 bases, with 6 bases sitting between them. The CDR3 extends over 14 amino acids. Germline V gene sequence: CDR1 MNHEY, CDR2 SMNVEV (reference sequence).

J is TRBJ2-1 and V is TRBV11-3; 8 nucleotides line up with TRBD2. This CDR3 is 17 amino acids long. After removal of 3 bases from V and 9 bases from J, the junction contained 16 bases not matched to a gene. CDR1 and CDR2 from the germline V gene are SGHNT and YENEEA. The CDR3 DNA reads TGTGCCAGCAGCTTCCTTGCCCAAGCGGGAGTTGGAAGTGAGCAGTTCTTC. Residues: CASSFLAQAGVGSEQFF.

This rearrangement joins TRBV7-2 to TRBJ2-5; possibly TRBD2 for D (6 bases). The CDR3 length is 15 residues. Germline CDR1 is SGHTA and CDR2 is FQGNSA. Trimming pared 3 bases from V and 1 base from J, leaving 12 bases between. This chain's CDR3 is CASSFVLSGQETQYF. DNA for the CDR3: TGTGCCAGCAGCTTTGTTCTTAGCGGCCAAGAGACCCAGTACTTC.

The chain uses TRBV19 and TRBJ1-4; 10 nucleotides align to TRBD1. V trimming: 5 bases; J trimming: 3 bases; junction bases outside the gene matches: 9. The germline CDR1 and CDR2 sequences are LNHDA and SQIVND (reference sequence). This CDR3 is built from 17 residues. The CDR3 reads CASSRSGQGLANEKLFF. CDR3 coding DNA: TGTGCCAGTAGTCGCTCGGGACAGGGGCTTGCTAATGAAAAACTGTTTTTT.

The table lists this clone with a count of one. This sequence joins TRBV5-1 and TRBJ2-7, with 9 positions matching TRBD1. Germline V gene sequence: CDR1 SGHRS, CDR2 YFSETQ. Trimming at V came to 2 bases and at J to 5 bases, leaving 8 bases not matched to a gene. This CDR3 region has 15 residues. Here the CDR3 reads CASSLLGQGNHEQYF. In DNA, the CDR3 is TGCGCCAGCAGCTTACTTGGACAGGGGAACCACGAGCAGTACTTC. Filled out from reference TRBV5-1 and TRBJ2-7, the complete variable domain reads KAGVTQTPRYLIKTRGQQVTLSCSPISGHRSVSWYQQTPGQGLQFLFEYFSETQRNKGNFPGRFSGRQFSNSRSEMNVSTLELGDSALYLCASSLLGQGNHEQYFGPGTRLTVT.

The chain is built from TRBV28 and TRBJ2-1; maybe TRBD2 (5 bases). In germline, CDR1 is MDHEN, CDR2 SYDVKM. The CDR3 contains 12 residues. V gave up 6 bases and J gave up 6 bases, with 9 bases separating them. CDR3 residues: CASSGDRNEQFF. The CDR3, as DNA: TGTGCCAGCAGCGGGGATCGCAATGAGCAGTTCTTC.

V and J are TRBV5-1 and TRBJ2-1; 10 nucleotides agree with TRBD2. The CDR3 totals 17 residues. With 0 bases clipped from V and 8 bases from J, the junction kept 11 bases outside the gene matches. Germline V gives CDR1 SGHRS, CDR2 YFSETQ. The DNA for the CDR3 is TGCGCCAGCAGCTTGGCCGAGGCTAGCGGGAGTATGGATGAGCAGTTCTTC. Translated, it gives CASSLAEASGSMDEQFF.

The chain couples TRBV27 to TRBJ2-3; 9 nucleotides agree with TRBD2. This CDR3 has 18 amino acids. Germline V CDR1 and CDR2: MNHEY, SMNVEV (reference sequence). The ends lost 7 bases at V and 0 bases at J; junction bases unmatched: 14. The chain's CDR3 is CASTPVPIAGASTDTQYF. The DNA for the CDR3 is TGTGCCAGCACCCCAGTTCCGATAGCGGGAGCGAGCACAGATACGCAGTATTTT.

The rearrangement joins TRBV9 to TRBJ2-1, with TRBD2 matching over 7 bases. The CDR3 covers 15 residues. J lost 5 bases, V lost 2 bases, and 7 bases had no gene match. CDR1 SGDLS and CDR2 YYNGEE come from the germline V gene. This chain's CDR3 is CASSVGGVQHNEQFF. The CDR3 DNA follows: TGTGCCAGCAGCGTGGGGGGGGTGCAACACAATGAGCAGTTCTTC.

This clone occurred once. The J gene is TRBJ2-1, the V gene TRBV4-1; 9 nucleotides agree with TRBD2. Germline loops: CDR1 MGHRA, CDR2 YSYEKL. V shed 1 base, J shed 7 bases, and the junction held 11 bases outside the gene matches. This CDR3 is 17 amino acids long. The CDR3 DNA reads as TGCGCCAGCAGCCAAGGTCGCGGGAGGGCCCCAAGGAATGAGCAGTTCTTC. The encoded protein is CASSQGRGRAPRNEQFF.

The V call is TRBV2, the J call TRBJ2-3, with a tentative D call TRBD2 (7 bases). The CDR3 is 17 residues long. Trimming pared 2 bases from V and 0 bases from J, leaving 15 bases between. Germline V gene lookup returns CDR1 SNHLY and CDR2 FYNNEI. CDR3 sequence: CASSERGGDLSTDTQYF. The CDR3 nucleotides are TGTGCCAGCAGTGAAAGGGGGGGGGACCTGAGCACAGATACGCAGTATTTT.

The rearrangement links TRBV27 to TRBJ2-3; a possible D gene is TRBD1 (6 bases). Trimming removed 3 bases at V and 1 base at J, with 17 bases between. CDR3 length equals 17 residues. CDR1 and CDR2 (germline): MNHEY, SMNVEV (reference sequence). Here the CDR3 reads CASSFGQGLIGTDTQYF. The CDR3 nucleotides are TGTGCCAGCAGTTTCGGCCAGGGGTTAATCGGCACAGATACGCAGTATTTT.

The gene calls are TRBV27 and TRBJ2-7; 10 bases line up with TRBD2. The length of the CDR3 is 18 residues. V lost 2 bases and J lost 5; bases outside the gene matches: 15. Germline values: CDR1 MNHEY, CDR2 SMNVEV (reference sequence). In DNA form, the CDR3 reads TGTGCCAGCAGTTTACTCCGGCCTAGCGGGAGCGGGGCCCACGAGCAGTACTTC. The encoded protein is CASSLLRPSGSGAHEQYF.

The rearrangement links TRBV28 to TRBJ1-1; weak D call: TRBD1 (5 bases). Germline V CDR1 and CDR2: MDHEN, SYDVKM. V was trimmed by 1 base and J by 11 bases, leaving 11 bases between them. This CDR3 is 12 amino acids long. This CDR3 reads CASSLFAGKAFF. In DNA, the CDR3 is TGTGCCAGCAGTTTATTCGCAGGGAAGGCTTTCTTT.

The gene calls are TRBV27 and TRBJ2-5; the match to TRBD2 covers 12 bases. CDR3 length equals 16 residues. V lost 4 bases to trimming and J lost 3 bases; unmatched junction nucleotides: 6. Per germline, CDR1 MNHEY and CDR2 SMNVEV (reference sequence). CDR3 bases: TGTGCCAGCAGTTCCAGGACTAGCGGGGTAAAAGAGACCCAGTACTTC. Protein product: CASSSRTSGVKETQYF.

The chain combines TRBV7-9 with TRBJ1-2; TRBD1 matches at 9 bases. Looked up from germline, CDR1 is SEHNR and CDR2 is FQNEAQ (reference sequence). The CDR3 sequence is 13 residues long. The V and J ends lost 5 bases and 6 bases, in that order; junction bases with no gene match: 4. CDR3 sequence (DNA): TGTGCCAGCAGCCTGACAGGGGGGGATGGCTACACCTTC. This sequence encodes CASSLTGGDGYTF.

The J gene is TRBJ1-2, the V gene TRBV6-6, with D perhaps TRBD1 (5 bases). V was cut by 5 bases and J by 2 bases, with 18 bases left in between. The germline V gene encodes CDR1 MNHNY and CDR2 SVGAGI (reference sequence). The CDR3 runs 16 residues. CDR3 sequence (DNA): TGTGCCAGCAGTCACGGGAGGGGAATCGTAAACTATGGCTACACCTTC. Its protein product is CASSHGRGIVNYGYTF.

This clone was detected a few times. This chain connects TRBV4-1 to TRBJ1-2, with D unresolved. The V end lost 1 base, the J end lost 8 bases, and 11 bases lay between the germline ends. This CDR3 is 13 amino acids long. Germline CDR1 reads MGHRA; CDR2 reads YSYEKL. The CDR3, as DNA: TGCGCCAGCAGCCAAGTTGAGGGCTTGGGCTACACCTTC. Residues: CASSQVEGLGYTF.

This chain links TRBV28 with TRBJ1-2; 8 nucleotides line up with TRBD1. Losses at the gene ends were 7 bases for V and 8 bases for J; bases not matched to a gene: 6. Per the germline V gene, CDR1 is MDHEN and CDR2 is SYDVKM. The CDR3 sequence is 12 residues long. The DNA of the CDR3 is TGTGCCAGCATGGTTGCAGGGGGCGGCTACACCTTC. This translates into CASMVAGGGYTF.

This chain connects TRBV28 to TRBJ1-2; D may be TRBD1 (6 bases). This CDR3 has 11 amino acids. Germline V gene data show CDR1 as MDHEN and CDR2 as SYDVKM. The germline V and J ends were trimmed by 5 bases and 8 bases, with 9 bases remaining between them. In DNA form, the CDR3 reads TGTGCCAGCAGTCACACAGGGGGCTACACCTTC. Amino acid sequence: CASSHTGGYTF.

The chain links TRBV28 to TRBJ2-7; no reliable D call. Trimming removed 6 bases at V and 3 bases at J, with 15 bases between. Looked up from germline, CDR1 is MDHEN and CDR2 is SYDVKM. The CDR3 runs 14 residues. In nucleotides, the CDR3 is TGTGCCAGCAGCCCGCCGCAGGCCAACTACGAGCAGTACTTC. It is translated as CASSPPQANYEQYF.

The V gene is TRBV5-1, the J gene TRBJ2-2; 8 bases are shared with TRBD1. CDR1 and CDR2 (germline): SGHRS, YFSETQ. The CDR3 covers 16 residues. V lost 4 bases, J lost 4 bases, and 9 bases stayed unmatched. The CDR3 loop is CASSVDRGASTGELFF. In DNA, the CDR3 is TGCGCCAGCAGCGTAGACAGGGGAGCCAGCACCGGGGAGCTGTTTTTT.

CDR3 DNA sequence: TGTGCCAGCAGTCCTCCTACGGGGAACACTGAAGCTTTCTTT. It yields the protein CASSPPTGNTEAFF. This sequence joins TRBV28 and TRBJ1-1; D is uncertain. The CDR3 runs to 14 residues. V was clipped by 5 bases and J by 1 base, with 11 bases between them. Germline V gene data show CDR1 as MDHEN and CDR2 as SYDVKM.

The chain is built from TRBV6-1 and TRBJ2-1; D is ambiguous. Per germline, CDR1 MNHNS and CDR2 SASEGT. The CDR3 has 13 residues. Between the trimmed V and J ends, which lost 0 bases and 7 bases, there was a span of 7 bases. CDR3: CASSEAPSNEQFF. In nucleotides, the CDR3 is TGTGCCAGCAGTGAAGCGCCTAGTAATGAGCAGTTCTTC.

Details on this clone: The junction does not match germline at one end; this may be a read error. The V call is TRBV11-2, the J call TRBJ2-7; D ambiguous. This CDR3 spans 12 amino acids. Germline V gives CDR1 SGHAT, CDR2 FQNNGV. Here the CDR3 reads CASSLLPIKLNF. The CDR3 bases are TGTGCCAGCAGCTTACTCCCCATAAAACTGAACTTC.

This chain uses TRBV5-6 with TRBJ1-2, with TRBD1 matching over 7 bases. The germline V gene has CDR1 SGHDT and CDR2 YYEEEE. There are 14 residues in the CDR3. J gave up 1 base and V 4 bases, and 4 bases lay outside the gene matches. CDR3 nucleotide sequence: TGTGCCAGCAGCCCGGGACAGCTTAACTATGGCTACACCTTC. Its translation: CASSPGQLNYGYTF.